These 2 T cell receptor beta chains were sequenced from one sample in a study of OX40 agonist ivuxolimab in advanced cancers. Data came from immunoSEQ multiplex PCR; TCRdb stores just in-frame clones and leaves some out. The data show around 40,000 clones, with approximately 86% seen just once and 9.5% to 13% held by the top ten. Sequencing was performed on CD4+ or CD8+ T cells sorted from blood, taken in a trial of the OX40 agonist ivuxolimab. The receptors shown here come from an adult with an advanced solid tumor such as melanoma, head and neck, liver or kidney cancer.

The genes are TRBV2 and TRBJ2-5; D is unclear. The CDR3 loop spans 13 amino acids. The germline gives CDR1 SNHLY, CDR2 FYNNEI. V was clipped by 8 bases and J by 3 bases, with 13 bases between them. In nucleotides, the CDR3 is TGTGCCAGCGAAGTAGTTTTAAAAGAGACCCAGTACTTC. Amino acids: CASEVVLKETQYF.

V and J are TRBV6-4 and TRBJ2-1, with 7 bases aligning to TRBD2. CDR3 length: 14 residues. Germline V gene data show CDR1 as MRHNA and CDR2 as SNTAGT. Trimming removed 4 bases from V and 5 bases from J; junction bases left unmatched: 5. The CDR3 coding sequence is TGTGCCAGCAGTGCCGGGGGGTACCACAATGAGCAGTTCTTC. This sequence encodes CASSAGGYHNEQFF.